Listed below are T cell receptor beta chains from one sample, sequenced in a study of blood T cells in healthy people across ages. TCRdb re-derived calls from the 5' RACE reads in MiXCR, one entry per CDR3 protein. Found here are 750,000 to 1,000,000 distinct CDR3 sequences, 25% to 35% of them singletons; the top ten hold roughly 10%. The sample also formed part of further work on T cells of mothers and their children.

Material: blood. The receptors derive from a woman aged 40 to 49 in good health. Both conserved end residues are part of each CDR3. D genes are given only for firm matches. Not all rows give a size; the values are once, few, many and, for expanded clones, a class.

TGTGCCAGCAGCGTAGACGGAAACGGGAACTATGGCTACACCTTC,CASSVDGNGNYGYTF,.,TRBV9,many,TRBJ1-2
TGCAGTGCTAGAGATCTTCGGGGAAGCACAGATACGCAGTATTTT,CSARDLRGSTDTQYF,.,TRBV20-1,.,TRBJ2-3
TGTGCCAGCAGCCCGTGGGGGGCATCTGAGACCCAGTACTTC,CASSPWGASETQYF,.,TRBV14,few,TRBJ2-5
TGTGCCAGCAGTTTCCCTCAGGGGGTAGCAGATACGCAGTATTTT,CASSFPQGVADTQYF,TRBD1,TRBV12-3/TRBV12-4,few,TRBJ2-3
TGTGCCAGCAGCACGGACGCGGTGGATACGCAGTATTTT,CASSTDAVDTQYF,.,TRBV7-9,.,TRBJ2-3
TGTGCCAGCAGCCCCGGGGAGGGGATGCTTGATTGGGAGCAGTTCTTC,CASSPGEGMLDWEQFF,TRBD2,TRBV7-6,many,TRBJ2-1
TGTGCCAGCAGCTCGACCGCCCGCTCCTACAATGAGCAGTTCTTC,CASSSTARSYNEQFF,.,TRBV7-9,.,TRBJ2-1
TGTGCCAGCGGGGCTGAAACAGGGACCTACGAGCAGTACTTC,CASGAETGTYEQYF,.,TRBV2,few,TRBJ2-7
TGTGCCAGCAGCTTGGACAGGGTCAACTATGGCTACACCTTC,CASSLDRVNYGYTF,.,TRBV5-5,many,TRBJ1-2
TGTGCCAGCAGCTTAACGGGTAGCGGGGTAGATACGCAGTATTTT,CASSLTGSGVDTQYF,TRBD2,TRBV7-3,.,TRBJ2-3
TGCAGCGCCGTGACACCTCCTAACTATGGCTACACCTTC,CSAVTPPNYGYTF,.,TRBV29-1,.,TRBJ1-2
TGCAGTGCTAGATGGAGGTTTCGGCTAGCGGGGGGCCACTACAATGAGCAGTTCTTC,CSARWRFRLAGGHYNEQFF,TRBD2,TRBV20-1,many,TRBJ2-1
TGTGCCAGCAGCTTTCTTTTTGTGGGGGGGATGGAAGAGACCCAGTACTTC,CASSFLFVGGMEETQYF,TRBD2,TRBV7-2,many,TRBJ2-5
TGCAGTGCTAGAGATGGCGCCCGGCAGGGTAATGAAAAACTGTTTTTT,CSARDGARQGNEKLFF,.,TRBV20-1,few,TRBJ1-4
TGCGCCAGCAGCTTGGACAGGGGCGCCTACGAGCAGTACTTC,CASSLDRGAYEQYF,TRBD1,TRBV5-1,many,TRBJ2-7
TGTGCCAGCTCACCAACAGGGATGGAGACCCAGTACTTC,CASSPTGMETQYF,.,TRBV18,.,TRBJ2-5
TGTGCCAGCAGGGGACAGGGGGCAGACAAAGAGACCCAGTACTTC,CASRGQGADKETQYF,TRBD1,TRBV28,.,TRBJ2-5
TGTGCCAGCATCGAGGGACAGGGGGCCTACTACGAGCAGTTCTTC,CASIEGQGAYYEQFF,TRBD1,TRBV5-6,.,TRBJ2-1
TGTGCCAGCAGCTTTCTAGGGAACCAATACGAGCAGTACTTC,CASSFLGNQYEQYF,.,TRBV7-2,many,TRBJ2-7
TGTGCCAGCAGAAGGGACAGGGTCCTGGCTGAGCAGTTCTTC,CASRRDRVLAEQFF,TRBD1,TRBV5-4,few,TRBJ2-1
TGTGCCAGCAGGGACCAGGGAGGGAGTTCCTACGAGCAGTACTTC,CASRDQGGSSYEQYF,TRBD2,TRBV27,many,TRBJ2-7
TGTGCCATCAGTGAGTCGTGGCTCGAGGGGAATTCACCCCTCCACTTT,CAISESWLEGNSPLHF,.,TRBV10-3,.,TRBJ1-6
TGCGCCAGCAGCCAAGACGTGTGGGACACTGAAGCTTTCTTT,CASSQDVWDTEAFF,.,TRBV4-1,.,TRBJ1-1
TGTGCCAGCAGCGTAGCCTCGGGCAGCACAGATACGCAGTATTTT,CASSVASGSTDTQYF,.,TRBV9,many,TRBJ2-3
TGTGCCAGCAGCGCTCGGACAGGCCCGAGATACAATGAGCAGTACTTC,CASSARTGPRYNEQYF,TRBD1,TRBV7-9,.,TRBJ2-7
TGTGCCAGCAGGCCGACTAGTGAGGGGTACATTCAGTACTTC,CASRPTSEGYIQYF,.,TRBV28,many,TRBJ2-4
TGTGCCAGCAGTGAAGTGGGACAGGCCATCTATGGCTACACCTTC,CASSEVGQAIYGYTF,TRBD1,TRBV6-1,many,TRBJ1-2